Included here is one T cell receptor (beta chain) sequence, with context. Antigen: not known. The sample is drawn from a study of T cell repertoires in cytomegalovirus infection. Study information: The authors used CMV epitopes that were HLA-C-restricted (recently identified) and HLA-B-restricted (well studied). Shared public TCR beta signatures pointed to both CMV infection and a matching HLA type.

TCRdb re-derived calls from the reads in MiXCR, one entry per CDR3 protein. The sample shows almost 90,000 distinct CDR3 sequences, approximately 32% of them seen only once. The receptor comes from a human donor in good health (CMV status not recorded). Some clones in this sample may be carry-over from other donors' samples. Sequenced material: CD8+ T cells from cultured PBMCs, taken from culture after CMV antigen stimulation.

The CDR3 nucleotides are TGTGCCAGCAGCTTAGCGTTAGCCGATACGCAGTATTTT. This gives the protein CASSLALADTQYF. The chain has TRBV7-4 and TRBJ2-3; D ambiguous. This CDR3 spans 13 amino acids. Deletions cut 0 bases from V and 6 bases from J, with 7 bases between. Germline CDR1 SGHVT, CDR2 SQSDAQ.